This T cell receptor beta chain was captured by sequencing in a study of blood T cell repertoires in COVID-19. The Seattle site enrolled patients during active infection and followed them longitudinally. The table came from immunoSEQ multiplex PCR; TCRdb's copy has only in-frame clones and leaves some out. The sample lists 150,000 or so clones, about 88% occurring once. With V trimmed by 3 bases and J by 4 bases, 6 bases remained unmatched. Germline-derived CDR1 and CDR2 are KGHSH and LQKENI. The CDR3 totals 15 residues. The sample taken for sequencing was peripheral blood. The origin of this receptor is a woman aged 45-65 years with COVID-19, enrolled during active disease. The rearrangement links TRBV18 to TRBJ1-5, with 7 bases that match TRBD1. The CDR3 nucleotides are TGTGCCAGCTCACCTGGGACAGCCGAAAATCAGCCCCAGCATTTT. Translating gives CASSPGTAENQPQHF.